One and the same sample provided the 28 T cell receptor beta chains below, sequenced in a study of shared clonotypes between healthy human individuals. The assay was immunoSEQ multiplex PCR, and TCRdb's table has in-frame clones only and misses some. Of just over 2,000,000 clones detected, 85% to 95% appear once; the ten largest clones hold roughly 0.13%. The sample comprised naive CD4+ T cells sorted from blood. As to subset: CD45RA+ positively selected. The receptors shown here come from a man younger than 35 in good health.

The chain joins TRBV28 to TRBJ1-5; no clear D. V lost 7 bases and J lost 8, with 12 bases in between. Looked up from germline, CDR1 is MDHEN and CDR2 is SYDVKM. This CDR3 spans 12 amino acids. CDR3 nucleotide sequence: TGTGCCAGCACACCCCCATTAGAGCCCCAGCATTTT. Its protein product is CASTPPLEPQHF. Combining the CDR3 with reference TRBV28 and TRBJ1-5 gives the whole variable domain DVKVTQSSRYLVKRTGEKVFLECVQDMDHENMFWYRQDPGLGLRLIYFSYDVKMKEKGDIPEGYSVSREKKERFSLILESASTNQTSMYLCASTPPLEPQHFGDGTRLSIL.

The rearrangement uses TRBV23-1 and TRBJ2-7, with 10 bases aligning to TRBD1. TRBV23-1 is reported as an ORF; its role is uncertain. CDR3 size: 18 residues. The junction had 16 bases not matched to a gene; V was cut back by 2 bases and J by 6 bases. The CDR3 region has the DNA TGCGCCAGCAGTCAAACCCAGCCATCGGGGACAGGGGAGCTCGAGCAGTACTTC. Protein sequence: CASSQTQPSGTGELEQYF.

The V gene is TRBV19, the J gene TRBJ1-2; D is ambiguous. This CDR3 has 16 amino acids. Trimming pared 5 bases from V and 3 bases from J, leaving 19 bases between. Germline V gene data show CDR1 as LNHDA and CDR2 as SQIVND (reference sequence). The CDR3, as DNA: TGTGCCAGTAGTCTCAACTTAGTGGGTTCGCACTATGGCTACACCTTC. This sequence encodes CASSLNLVGSHYGYTF.

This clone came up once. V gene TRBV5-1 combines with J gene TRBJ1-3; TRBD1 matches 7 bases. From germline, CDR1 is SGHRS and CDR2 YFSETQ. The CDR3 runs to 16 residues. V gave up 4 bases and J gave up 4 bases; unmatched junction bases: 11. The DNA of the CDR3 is TGCGCCAGCAGCCCCTTTCAAGGGGACAGAGGAAACACCATATATTTT. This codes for CASSPFQGDRGNTIYF.

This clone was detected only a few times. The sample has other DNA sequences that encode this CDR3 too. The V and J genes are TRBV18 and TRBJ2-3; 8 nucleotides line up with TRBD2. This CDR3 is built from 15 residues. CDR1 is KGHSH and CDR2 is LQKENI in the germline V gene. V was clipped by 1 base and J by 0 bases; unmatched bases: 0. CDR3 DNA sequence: TGTGCCAGCTCACCACTAGCGGGGAGCACAGATACGCAGTATTTT. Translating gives CASSPLAGSTDTQYF.

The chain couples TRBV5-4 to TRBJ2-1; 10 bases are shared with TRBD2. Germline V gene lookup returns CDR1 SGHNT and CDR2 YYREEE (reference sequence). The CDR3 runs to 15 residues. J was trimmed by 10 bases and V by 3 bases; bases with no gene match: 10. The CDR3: CASSWGPQREGEQFF. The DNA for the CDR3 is TGTGCCAGCAGCTGGGGACCGCAGCGGGAGGGAGAGCAGTTCTTC.

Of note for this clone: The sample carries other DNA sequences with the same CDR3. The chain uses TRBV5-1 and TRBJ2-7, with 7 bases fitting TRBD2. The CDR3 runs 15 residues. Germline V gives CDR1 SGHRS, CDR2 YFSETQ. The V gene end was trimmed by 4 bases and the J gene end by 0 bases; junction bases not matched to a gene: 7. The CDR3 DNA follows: TGCGCCAGCAGCCCGGGGGGAGGCGGCTCCTACGAGCAGTACTTC. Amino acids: CASSPGGGGSYEQYF.

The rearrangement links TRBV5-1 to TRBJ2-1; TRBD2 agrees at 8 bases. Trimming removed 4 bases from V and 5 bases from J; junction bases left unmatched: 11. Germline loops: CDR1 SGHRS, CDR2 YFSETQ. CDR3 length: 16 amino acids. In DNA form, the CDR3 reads TGCGCCAGCAGCAACGTACCGGGACTAGTTGACAATGAGCAGTTCTTC. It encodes CASSNVPGLVDNEQFF.

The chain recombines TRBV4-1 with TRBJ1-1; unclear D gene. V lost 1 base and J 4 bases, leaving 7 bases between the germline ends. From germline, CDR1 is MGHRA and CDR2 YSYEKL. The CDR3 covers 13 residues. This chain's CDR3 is CASSQVVFTEAFF. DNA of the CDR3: TGCGCCAGCAGCCAAGTGGTCTTCACTGAAGCTTTCTTT.

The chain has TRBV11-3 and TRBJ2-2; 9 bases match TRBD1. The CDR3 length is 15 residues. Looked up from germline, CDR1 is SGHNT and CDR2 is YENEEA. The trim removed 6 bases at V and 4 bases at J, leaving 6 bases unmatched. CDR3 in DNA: TGTGCCAGCAGTCAAAGACAGGGGGGCACCGGGGAGCTGTTTTTT. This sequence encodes CASSQRQGGTGELFF.

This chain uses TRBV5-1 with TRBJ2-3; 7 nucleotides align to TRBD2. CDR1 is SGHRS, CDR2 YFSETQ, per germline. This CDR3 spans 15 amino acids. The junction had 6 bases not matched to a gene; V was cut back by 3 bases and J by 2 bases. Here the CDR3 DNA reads TGCGCCAGCAGCTCTCCCGGGACTACCACAGATACGCAGTATTTT. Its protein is CASSSPGTTTDTQYF.

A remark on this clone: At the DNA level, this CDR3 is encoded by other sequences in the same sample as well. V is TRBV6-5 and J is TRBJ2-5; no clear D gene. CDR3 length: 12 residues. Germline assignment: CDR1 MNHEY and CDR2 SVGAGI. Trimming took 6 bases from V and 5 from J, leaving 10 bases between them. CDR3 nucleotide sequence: TGTGCCAGCAGCTCAACTGGGGAGACCCAGTACTTC. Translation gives CASSSTGETQYF.

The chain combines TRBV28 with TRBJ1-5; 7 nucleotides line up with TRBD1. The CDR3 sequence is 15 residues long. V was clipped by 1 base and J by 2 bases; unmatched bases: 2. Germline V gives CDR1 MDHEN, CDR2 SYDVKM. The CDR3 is CASSLFQGGNQPQHF. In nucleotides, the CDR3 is TGTGCCAGCAGTTTATTCCAGGGGGGCAATCAGCCCCAGCATTTT.

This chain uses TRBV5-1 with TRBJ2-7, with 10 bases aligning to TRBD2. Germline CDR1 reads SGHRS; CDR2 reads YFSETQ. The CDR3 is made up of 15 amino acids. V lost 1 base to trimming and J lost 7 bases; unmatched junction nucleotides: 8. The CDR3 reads CASSLTSGITEEQYF. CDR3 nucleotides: TGCGCCAGCAGCTTGACTAGCGGGATCACTGAGGAGCAGTACTTC.

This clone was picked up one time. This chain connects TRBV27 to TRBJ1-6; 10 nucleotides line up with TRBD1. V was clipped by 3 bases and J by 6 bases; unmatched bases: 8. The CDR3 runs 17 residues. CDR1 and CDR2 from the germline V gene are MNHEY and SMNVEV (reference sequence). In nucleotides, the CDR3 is TGTGCCAGCAGTTTGTACCGGGACAGGGGCGTTAATTCACCCCTCCACTTT. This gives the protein CASSLYRDRGVNSPLHF.

The CDR3 sequence is CASSTSGRTYEQYF. CDR3 nucleotides: TGTGCCAGCAGTACCAGTGGACGCACCTACGAGCAGTACTTC. The genes are TRBV28 and TRBJ2-7, with D uncertain. There are 14 residues in the CDR3. Germline V lookup: CDR1 MDHEN, CDR2 SYDVKM. V lost 5 bases and J lost 2, with 13 bases in between.

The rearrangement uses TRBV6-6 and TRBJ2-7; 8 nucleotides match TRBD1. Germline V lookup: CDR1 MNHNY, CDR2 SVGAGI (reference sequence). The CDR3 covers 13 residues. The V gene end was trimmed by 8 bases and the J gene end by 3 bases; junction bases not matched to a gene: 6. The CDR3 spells CASLDRGGYEQYF. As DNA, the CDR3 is TGTGCCAGCCTTGACAGGGGAGGCTACGAGCAGTACTTC.

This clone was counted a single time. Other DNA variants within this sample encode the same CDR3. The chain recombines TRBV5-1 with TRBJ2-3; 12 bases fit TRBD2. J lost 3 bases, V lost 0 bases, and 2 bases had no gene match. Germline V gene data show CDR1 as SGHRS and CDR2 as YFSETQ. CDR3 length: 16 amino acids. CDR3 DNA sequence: TGCGCCAGCAGCTTGGGGACTAGCGGGACTACAGATACGCAGTATTTT. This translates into CASSLGTSGTTDTQYF.

CDR3 region: CASATGGMNTEAFF. The CDR3, as DNA: TGTGCCAGCGCGACAGGGGGCATGAACACTGAAGCTTTCTTT. The V and J genes are TRBV18 and TRBJ1-1, with TRBD1 matching over 10 bases. Losses at the gene ends were 8 bases for V and 0 bases for J; bases not matched to a gene: 3. Germline CDR1 KGHSH, CDR2 LQKENI. This CDR3 contains 14 residues.

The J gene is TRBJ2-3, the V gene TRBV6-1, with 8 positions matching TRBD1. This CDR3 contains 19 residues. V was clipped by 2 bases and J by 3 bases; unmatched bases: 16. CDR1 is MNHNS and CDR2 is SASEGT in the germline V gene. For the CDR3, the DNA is TGTGCCAGCAGTGAATTGGGTCTGTCAGGGGGCCAAACTACAGATACGCAGTATTTT. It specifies CASSELGLSGGQTTDTQYF.

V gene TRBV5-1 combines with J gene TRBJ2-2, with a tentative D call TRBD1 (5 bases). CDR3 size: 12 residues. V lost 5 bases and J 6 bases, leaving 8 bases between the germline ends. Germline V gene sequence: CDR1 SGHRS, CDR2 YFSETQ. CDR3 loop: CASRRGAGELFF. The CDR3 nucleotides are TGCGCCAGCAGAAGGGGTGCCGGGGAGCTGTTTTTT.

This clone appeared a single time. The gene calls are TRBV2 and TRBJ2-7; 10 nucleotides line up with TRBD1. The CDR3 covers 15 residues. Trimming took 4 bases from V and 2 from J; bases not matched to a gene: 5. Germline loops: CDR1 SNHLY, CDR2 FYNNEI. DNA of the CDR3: TGTGCCAGCAGTGGAGGGACAGGGGTCGCCTACGAGCAGTACTTC. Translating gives CASSGGTGVAYEQYF. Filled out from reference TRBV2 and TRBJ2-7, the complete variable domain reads EPEVTQTPSHQVTQMGQEVILRCVPISNHLYFYWYRQILGQKVEFLVSFYNNEISEKSEIFDDQFSVERPDGSNFTLKIRSTKLEDSAMYFCASSGGTGVAYEQYFGPGTRLTVT.

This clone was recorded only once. The CDR3 is CATSRELDYQETQYF. CDR3 nucleotide sequence: TGTGCCACCAGCAGAGAGCTCGATTATCAAGAGACCCAGTACTTC. The gene calls are TRBV15 and TRBJ2-5; unclear D gene. The CDR3 has 15 amino acids. CDR1 is LNHNV, CDR2 YYDKDF, per germline (reference sequence). The V end was cut by 0 bases, the J end by 2 bases, with 10 bases between. Looking up the rest from reference TRBV15 and TRBJ2-5 gives the full variable domain: DAMVIQNPRYQVTQFGKPVTLSCSQTLNHNVMYWYQQKSSQAPKLLFHYYDKDFNNEADTPDNFQSRRPNTSFCFLDIRSPGLGDTAMYLCATSRELDYQETQYFGPGTRLLVL.

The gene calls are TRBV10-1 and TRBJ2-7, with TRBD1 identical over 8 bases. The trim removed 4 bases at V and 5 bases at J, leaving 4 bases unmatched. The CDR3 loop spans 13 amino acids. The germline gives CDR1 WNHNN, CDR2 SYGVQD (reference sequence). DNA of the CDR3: TGCGCCAGCAGTGGGACAGGGCGGAACGAGCAGTACTTC. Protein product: CASSGTGRNEQYF.

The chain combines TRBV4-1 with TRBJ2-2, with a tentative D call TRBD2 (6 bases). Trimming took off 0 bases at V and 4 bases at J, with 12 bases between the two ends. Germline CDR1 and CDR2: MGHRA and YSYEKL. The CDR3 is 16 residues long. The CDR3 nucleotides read TGCGCCAGCAGCCAAGATAGGACTACACGCACCGGGGAGCTGTTTTTT. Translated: CASSQDRTTRTGELFF.

CDR3 in amino acids: CASSRASLYEQYF. The CDR3 coding sequence is TGTGCCAGCTCACGAGCTAGCCTATACGAGCAGTACTTC. The J gene is TRBJ2-7, the V gene TRBV18, with D tentatively TRBD2 (5 bases). The length of the CDR3 is 13 residues. Deletions cut 4 bases from V and 4 bases from J, with 11 bases between. In germline, CDR1 is KGHSH, CDR2 LQKENI.

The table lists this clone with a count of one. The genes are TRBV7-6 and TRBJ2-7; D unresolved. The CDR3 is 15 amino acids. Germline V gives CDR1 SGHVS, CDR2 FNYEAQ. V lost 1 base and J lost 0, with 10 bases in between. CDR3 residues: CASSLGHGPSYEQYF. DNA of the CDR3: TGTGCCAGCAGCTTAGGTCACGGGCCCTCCTACGAGCAGTACTTC.

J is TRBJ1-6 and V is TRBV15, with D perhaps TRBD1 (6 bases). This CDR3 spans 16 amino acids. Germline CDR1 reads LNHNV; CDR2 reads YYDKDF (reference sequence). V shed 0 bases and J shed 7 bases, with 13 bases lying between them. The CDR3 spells CATSRDRTAVNSPLHF. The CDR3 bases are TGTGCCACCAGCAGAGATCGGACAGCCGTAAATTCACCCCTCCACTTT.